This T cell receptor (beta chain) stems from a study of Ad26.COV2.S vaccination and SARS-CoV-2 variants. This CDR3 comprises 12 residues. Germline V gives CDR1 PRHDT, CDR2 FYEKMQ (reference sequence). The trim removed 2 bases at V and 13 bases at J, leaving 6 bases unmatched. The treatment here: approximately 18 received Ad26.COV2.S at low or high dose, single or two shots; 5 received placebo; per-sample allocation not given. Samples came from day 63 after the first vaccine or placebo injection. The table came from immunoSEQ multiplex PCR; TCRdb's copy has only in-frame clones and leaves some out. The table lists 200,000 to 250,000 clones, roughly 90% of them singletons.

Sequenced material: peripheral blood, taken in a trial of Ad26.COV2.S vaccine versus placebo. This receptor was taken from a person aged 18-65 years who received the Ad26.COV2.S COVID-19 vaccine or a placebo. The rearrangement uses TRBV13 and TRBJ1-2; 8 bases line up with TRBD1. The CDR3 DNA follows: TGTGCCAGCAGCTTAAGGACAGGGCGTACCACCTTC. The encoded protein is CASSLRTGRTTF.